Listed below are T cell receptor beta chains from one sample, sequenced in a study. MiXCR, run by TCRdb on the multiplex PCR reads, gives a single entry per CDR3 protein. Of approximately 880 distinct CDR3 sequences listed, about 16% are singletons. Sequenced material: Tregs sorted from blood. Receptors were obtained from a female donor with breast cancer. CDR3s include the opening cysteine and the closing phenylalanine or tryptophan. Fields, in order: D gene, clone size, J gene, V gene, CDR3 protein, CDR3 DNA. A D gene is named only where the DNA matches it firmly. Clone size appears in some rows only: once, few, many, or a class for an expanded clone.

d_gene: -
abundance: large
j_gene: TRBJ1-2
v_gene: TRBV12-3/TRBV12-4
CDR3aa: CASRVNYGYTF
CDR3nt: TGTGCCAGCAGGGTCAACTATGGCTACACCTTC

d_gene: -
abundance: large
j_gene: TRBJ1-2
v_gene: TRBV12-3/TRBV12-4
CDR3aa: CASSSTGYTAYTF
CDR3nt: TGTGCCAGCAGTTCTACAGGGTATACTGCGTACACCTTC

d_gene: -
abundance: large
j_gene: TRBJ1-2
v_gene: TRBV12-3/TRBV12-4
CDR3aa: CASRGLFLGYGYTF
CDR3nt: TGTGCCAGCAGGGGACTCTTCCTAGGCTATGGCTACACCTTC

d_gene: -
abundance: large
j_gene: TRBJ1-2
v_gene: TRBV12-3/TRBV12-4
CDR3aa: CASSPNNYGYTF
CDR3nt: TGTGCCAGCAGCCCAAATAACTATGGCTACACCTTC

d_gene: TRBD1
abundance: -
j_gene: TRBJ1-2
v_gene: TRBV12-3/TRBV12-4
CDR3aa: CASSYRGQSKYGYTF
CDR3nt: TGTGCCAGCAGCTACAGGGGCCAATCGAAATATGGCTACACCTTC

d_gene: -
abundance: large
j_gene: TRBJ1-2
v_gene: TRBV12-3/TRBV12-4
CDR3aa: CASSSRRVLLANYGYTF
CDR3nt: TGTGCCAGCAGTTCAAGACGAGTTTTGTTAGCTAACTATGGCTACACCTTC

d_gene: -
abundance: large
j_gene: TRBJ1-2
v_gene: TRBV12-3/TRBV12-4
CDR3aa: CASSADSNYGYTF
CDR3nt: TGTGCCAGCAGTGCCGACAGTAACTATGGCTACACCTTC

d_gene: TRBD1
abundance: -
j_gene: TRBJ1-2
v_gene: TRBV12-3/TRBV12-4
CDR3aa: CASSLALSGTGSRYTF
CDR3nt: TGTGCCAGCAGTTTAGCGCTATCCGGGACAGGGTCTCGCTACACCTTC

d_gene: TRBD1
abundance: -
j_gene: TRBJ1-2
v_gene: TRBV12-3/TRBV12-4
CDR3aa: CASSLDRGQDYGYTF
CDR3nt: TGTGCCAGCAGTTTAGATCGAGGACAGGACTATGGCTACACCTTC

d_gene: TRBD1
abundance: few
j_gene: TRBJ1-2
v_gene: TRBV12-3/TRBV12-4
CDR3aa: CASSRGTGAYGYTF
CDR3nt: TGTGCCAGCAGTAGAGGGACAGGGGCCTATGGCTACACCTTC

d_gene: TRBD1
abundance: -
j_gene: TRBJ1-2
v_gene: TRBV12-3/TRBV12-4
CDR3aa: CASTKTGSYGYTF
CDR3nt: TGTGCCAGCACAAAGACAGGGAGCTATGGCTACACCTTC

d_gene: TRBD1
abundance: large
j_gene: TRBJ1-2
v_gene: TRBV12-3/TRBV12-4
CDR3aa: CASSLGRGQGTYGYTF
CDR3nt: TGTGCCAGCAGTTTAGGAAGGGGACAGGGGACCTATGGCTACACCTTC

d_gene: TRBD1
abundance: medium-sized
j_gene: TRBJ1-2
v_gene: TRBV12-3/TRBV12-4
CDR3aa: CASTDRGGYGYTF
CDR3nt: TGTGCCAGCACCGACAGGGGTGGCTATGGCTACACCTTC

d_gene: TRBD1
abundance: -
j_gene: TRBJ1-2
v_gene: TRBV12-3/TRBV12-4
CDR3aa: CASSQGQAGYGYTF
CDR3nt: TGTGCCAGCAGTCAGGGACAGGCGGGCTATGGCTACACCTTC

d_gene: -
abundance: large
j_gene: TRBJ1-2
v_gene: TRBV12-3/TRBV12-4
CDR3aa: CASSLSYRVGYTF
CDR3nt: TGTGCCAGCAGTTTATCTTATCGGGTTGGCTACACCTTC

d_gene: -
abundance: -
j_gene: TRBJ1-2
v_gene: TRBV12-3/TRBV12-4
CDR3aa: CASSLTDMGYTF
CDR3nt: TGTGCCAGCAGTCTGACCGATATGGGCTACACCTTC

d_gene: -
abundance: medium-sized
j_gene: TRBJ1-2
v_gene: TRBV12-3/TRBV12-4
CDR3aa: CASSLAGRNSNNYGYTF
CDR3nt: TGTGCCAGCAGTTTAGCTGGGAGGAACTCAAATAACTATGGCTACACCTTC

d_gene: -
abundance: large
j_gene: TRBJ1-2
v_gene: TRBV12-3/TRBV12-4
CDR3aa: CASSLTWGIDTF
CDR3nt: TGTGCCAGCAGTTTAACTTGGGGCATAGACACCTTC

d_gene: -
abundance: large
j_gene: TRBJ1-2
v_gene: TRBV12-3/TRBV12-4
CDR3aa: CASTLSGYGYTF
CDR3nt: TGTGCCAGCACCCTCTCTGGGTATGGCTACACCTTC

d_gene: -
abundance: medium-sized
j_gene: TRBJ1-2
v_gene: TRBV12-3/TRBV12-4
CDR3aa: CASRQTAGDYGYTF
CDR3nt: TGTGCCAGCAGACAGACAGCGGGCGACTATGGCTACACCTTC

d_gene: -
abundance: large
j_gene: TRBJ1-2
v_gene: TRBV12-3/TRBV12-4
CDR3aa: CASSFKRFDYGYTF
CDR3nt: TGTGCCAGCAGTTTTAAGAGATTTGACTATGGCTACACCTTC

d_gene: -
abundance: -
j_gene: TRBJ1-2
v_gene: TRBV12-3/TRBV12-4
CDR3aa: CANSFQGPGGYTF
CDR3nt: TGTGCCAACAGTTTTCAGGGTCCAGGCGGCTACACCTTC

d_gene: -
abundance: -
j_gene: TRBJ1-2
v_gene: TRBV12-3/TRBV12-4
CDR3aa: CASRPENIYGYTF
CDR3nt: TGTGCCAGCAGGCCCGAGAACATCTATGGCTACACCTTC

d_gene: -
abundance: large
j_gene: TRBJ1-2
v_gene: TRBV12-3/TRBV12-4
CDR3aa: CASSLSDYGYTF
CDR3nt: TGTGCCAGCAGTTTATCCGACTATGGCTACACCTTC

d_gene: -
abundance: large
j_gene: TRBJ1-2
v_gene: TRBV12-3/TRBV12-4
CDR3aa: CASSLQPDYGYTF
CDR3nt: TGTGCCAGCAGTTTACAGCCTGACTATGGCTACACCTTC

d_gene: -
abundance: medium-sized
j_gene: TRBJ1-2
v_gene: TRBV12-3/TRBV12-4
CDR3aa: CASTGQRDGYTF
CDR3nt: TGTGCCAGCACCGGACAGAGGGATGGCTACACCTTC

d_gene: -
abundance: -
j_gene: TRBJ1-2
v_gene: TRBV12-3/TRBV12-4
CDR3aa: CASTRVSVVDYGYTF
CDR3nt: TGTGCCAGCACCCGGGTCAGCGTCGTGGATTATGGCTACACCTTC

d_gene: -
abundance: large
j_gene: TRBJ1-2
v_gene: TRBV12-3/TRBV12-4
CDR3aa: CASSLIQDPYGYTF
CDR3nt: TGTGCCAGCAGTCTTATACAGGACCCCTATGGCTACACCTTC

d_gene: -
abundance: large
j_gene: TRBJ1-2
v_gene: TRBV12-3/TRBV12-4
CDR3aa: CASSYRTANYGYTF
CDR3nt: TGTGCCAGCAGTTACAGAACAGCTAACTATGGCTACACCTTC

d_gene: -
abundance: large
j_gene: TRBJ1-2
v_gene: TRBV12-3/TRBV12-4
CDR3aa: CASSFGQSYGYTF
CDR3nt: TGTGCCAGCAGTTTCGGACAGAGTTATGGCTACACCTTC

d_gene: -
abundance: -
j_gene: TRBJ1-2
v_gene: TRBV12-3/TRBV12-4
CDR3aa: CATSPTESNYNYTF
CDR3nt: TGTGCCACAAGCCCGACAGAATCTAACTATAACTACACCTTC

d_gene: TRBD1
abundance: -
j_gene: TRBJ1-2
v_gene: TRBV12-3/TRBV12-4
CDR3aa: CASSPGQGNHGYTF
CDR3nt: TGTGCCAGCAGCCCGGGACAGGGGAACCATGGCTACACCTTC

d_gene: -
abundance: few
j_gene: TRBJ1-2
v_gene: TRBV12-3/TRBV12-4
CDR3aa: CASSPHHINRRANYGYTF
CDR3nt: TGTGCCAGCAGTCCCCACCATATCAACAGGAGAGCTAACTATGGCTACACCTTC

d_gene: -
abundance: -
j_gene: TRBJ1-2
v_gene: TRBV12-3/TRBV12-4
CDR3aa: CASSLQGGYGYTF
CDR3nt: TGTGCCAGCAGCTTACAGGGAGGCTATGGCTACACCTTC

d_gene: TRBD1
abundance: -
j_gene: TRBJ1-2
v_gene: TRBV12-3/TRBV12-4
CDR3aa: CASSLSRTGFDRYGYTF
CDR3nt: TGTGCCAGCAGTTTAAGTCGGACAGGGTTTGATCGTTATGGCTACACCTTC

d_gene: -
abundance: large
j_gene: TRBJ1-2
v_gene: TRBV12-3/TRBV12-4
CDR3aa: CASVSSGNYGYTF
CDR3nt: TGTGCCAGCGTTAGCTCAGGGAACTATGGCTACACCTTC

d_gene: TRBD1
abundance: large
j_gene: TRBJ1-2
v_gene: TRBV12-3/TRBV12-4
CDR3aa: CAITYLRDRETGYTF
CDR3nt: TGTGCCATCACGTACCTCCGGGACAGGGAAACGGGCTACACCTTC

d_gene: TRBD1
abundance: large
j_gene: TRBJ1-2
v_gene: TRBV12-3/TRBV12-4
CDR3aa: CASSPPTGAWNYGYTF
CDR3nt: TGTGCCAGCAGTCCACCTACAGGGGCATGGAACTATGGCTACACCTTC

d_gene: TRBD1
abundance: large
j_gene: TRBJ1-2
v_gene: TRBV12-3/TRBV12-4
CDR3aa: CASSVRDRNYGYTF
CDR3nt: TGTGCCAGCAGTGTAAGGGACAGGAACTATGGCTACACCTTC

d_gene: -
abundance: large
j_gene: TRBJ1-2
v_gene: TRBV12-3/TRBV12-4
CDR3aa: CASSLRFNYGYTF
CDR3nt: TGTGCCAGCAGTTTAAGATTTAACTATGGCTACACCTTC

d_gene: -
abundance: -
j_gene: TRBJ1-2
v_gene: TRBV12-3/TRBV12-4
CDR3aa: CASSTQGYRGGYTF
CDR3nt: TGTGCCAGCAGTACCCAGGGTTATCGGGGTGGCTACACCTTC

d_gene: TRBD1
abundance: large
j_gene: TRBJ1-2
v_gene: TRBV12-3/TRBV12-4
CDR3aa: CASSSGTGYNYGYTF
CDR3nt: TGTGCCAGCAGTTCCGGGACAGGGTATAACTATGGCTACACCTTC

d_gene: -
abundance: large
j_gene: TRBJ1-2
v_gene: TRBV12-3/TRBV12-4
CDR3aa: CASSFLLGGYTF
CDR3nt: TGTGCCAGCAGTTTTCTTTTAGGCGGCTACACCTTC

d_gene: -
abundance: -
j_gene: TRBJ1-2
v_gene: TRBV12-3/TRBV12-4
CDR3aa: CASSLKGNGYTF
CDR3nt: TGTGCCAGCAGTTTAAAAGGGAATGGCTACACCTTC